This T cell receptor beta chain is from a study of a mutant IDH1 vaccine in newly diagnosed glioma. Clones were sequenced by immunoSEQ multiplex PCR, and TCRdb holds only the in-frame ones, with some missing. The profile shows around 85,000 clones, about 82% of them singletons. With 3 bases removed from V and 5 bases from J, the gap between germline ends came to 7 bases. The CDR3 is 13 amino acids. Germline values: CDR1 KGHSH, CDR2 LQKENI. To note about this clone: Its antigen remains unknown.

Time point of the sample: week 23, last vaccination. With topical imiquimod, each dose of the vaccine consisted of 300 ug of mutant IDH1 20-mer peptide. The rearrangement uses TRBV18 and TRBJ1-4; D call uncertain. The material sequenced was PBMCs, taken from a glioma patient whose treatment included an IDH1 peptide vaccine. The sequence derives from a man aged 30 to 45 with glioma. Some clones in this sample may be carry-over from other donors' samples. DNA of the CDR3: TGTGCCAGCTCACCCTCATACAATGAAAAACTGTTTTTT. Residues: CASSPSYNEKLFF.